This TCR beta chain was found in a study of cytomegalovirus exposure and HLA in healthy donors. Both 60 Vbeta primers and 13 Jbeta primers went into the PCR. The method was immunoSEQ multiplex PCR; TCRdb's version includes in-frame clones alone and lacks a portion of them. The sample contains some 180,000 clones, under 85% of which appear only once. At collection, donors were nominally healthy, but unrecorded immune exposures were probable. CDR3 length equals 14 residues. The germline V gene has CDR1 MNHNY and CDR2 SVGAGI (reference sequence). V lost 6 bases and J lost 2; bases outside the gene matches: 5.

The gene calls are TRBV6-6 and TRBJ2-3, with 7 nucleotides matching TRBD1. The receptor comes from a male donor in good health and CMV-seronegative. Sequencing was done on a sample of PBMCs. The CDR3 DNA follows: TGTGCCAGCAGCGTGACAGGGTCCACAGATACGCAGTATTTT. It codes for CASSVTGSTDTQYF.